This record covers a single T cell receptor (beta chain). The antigen is undetermined. This sample was taken from a study of T cell responses to AZD1222 COVID-19 vaccine. Study information: Second-dose timings of about 4 or about 12 weeks were pooled.

This table comes from immunoSEQ multiplex PCR, and its TCRdb copy is limited to in-frame clones, with some not included. The data show approximately 180,000 clones, almost 90% seen once. The CDR3 contains 14 residues. In germline, CDR1 is SGHTA, CDR2 FQGTGA. V gave up 4 bases and J gave up 3 bases, with 12 bases separating them. Notes on the study in general: White British donors predominated, females outnumbered males, and clonal diversity was possibly underestimated. AZD1222 recipients seropositive at baseline numbered only 5 to 7. Reports indicate that nearly half of spike-specific TCRs are directed at unmutated variant regions.

This sample comprised peripheral blood, obtained on day 0 of AZD1222 vaccination. The receptor's source is an adult in good health. The chain uses TRBV7-3 and TRBJ1-1, with no clear D. The CDR3 region is CASSSMDGYTEAFF. The CDR3 region has the DNA TGTGCCAGCAGCTCAATGGACGGCTACACTGAAGCTTTCTTT.